Detailed here is one T cell receptor beta chain. The sample is drawn from a study of blood T cell repertoires in COVID-19. Background on the study: COVID-19 samples collected from the United States, Italy and Spain covered acute and convalescent phases. T cells, B-cell-depleted T cells, or PBMCs supplied cDNA or gDNA.

In the study's own analysis: Estimates of nucleated cell counts were drawn from the amplification of reference gene primers. Assay: immunoSEQ multiplex PCR; the TCRdb copy retains only in-frame clones and omits some. From that table come the V and J calls and clone size; the DNA was used to work out D and trimming. The sample has some 150,000 clones; about 80% are singletons. The CDR3 loop spans 15 amino acids. Trimming removed 0 bases at V and 0 bases at J, with 6 bases between. Germline V lookup: CDR1 KGHSH, CDR2 LQKENI. The chain links TRBV18 to TRBJ1-5, with D hard to call. Sequencing was performed on peripheral blood. The TCR comes from a human donor in a cohort sampled during active COVID-19. This CDR3 reads CASSPPEISNQPQHF. As DNA, the CDR3 is TGTGCCAGCTCACCACCCGAGATTAGCAATCAGCCCCAGCATTTT.